The subject of this entry is one T cell receptor (beta chain). Antigen specificity is unknown. It may be a read error: a sequence one base away is much more abundant. These data are taken from a study of tumor-infiltrating lymphocytes in primary liver carcinoma. Across the study: The five patients, who were men and women, ranged in age from 30 to 69 years. Recorded tumor stage was T1-T3 N0M0, with diameters of about 4.2 to 10 cm.

General observations from the study: The study used bulk unsorted samples and so did not compare CD4+ and CD8+ repertoires. Tumor-blood pairs (like tumor-adjacent pairs) overlapped less than tumor region pairs did.

Total RNA (around 0.45 ug) served as template for TCR beta cDNA synthesis primed by a constant-region primer. Libraries for TCR beta were built through three nested multiplex PCR rounds, which together made up a slightly modified ARM-PCR procedure. Use of TRBV1-TRBV30 forward primers with a C-beta reverse primer characterized the first two PCR rounds, which lasted ten to eleven cycles each. TCRdb re-analysed the multiplex PCR reads in MiXCR, keeping a single row per CDR3 protein. The data show hundreds of thousands of distinct CDR3 sequences, with around 50% seen just once and over 15% held by the top ten. Trimming removed 2 bases from V and 8 bases from J; junction bases left unmatched: 5. The CDR3 has 14 residues. From germline, CDR1 is MNHNS and CDR2 SASEGT. Extraction also yielded germline DNA, while blood RNA was obtained from unsorted whole blood.

The genes are TRBV6-1 and TRBJ2-1; 8 positions match TRBD2. The receptor's source is a woman aged 25 to 39 with primary liver carcinoma and hepatitis B virus infection. The material sequenced was peripheral blood. The CDR3 loop reads CASSELTGGHEQFF. In nucleotides, the CDR3 is TGTGCCAGCAGTGAACTAACGGGAGGGCATGAGCAGTTCTTC.